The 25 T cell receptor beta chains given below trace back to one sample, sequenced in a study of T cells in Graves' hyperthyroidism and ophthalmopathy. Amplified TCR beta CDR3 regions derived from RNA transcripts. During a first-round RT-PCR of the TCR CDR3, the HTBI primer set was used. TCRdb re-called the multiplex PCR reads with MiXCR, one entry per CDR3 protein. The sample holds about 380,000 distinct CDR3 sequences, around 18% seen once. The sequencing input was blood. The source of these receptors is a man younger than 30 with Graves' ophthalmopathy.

CDR3 in DNA: TGCAGTGTCTCCGGGACAGGACCTGGAAACACCATATATTTT. This gives the protein CSVSGTGPGNTIYF. The chain joins TRBV20-1 to TRBJ1-3, with TRBD1 matching over 8 bases. This CDR3 region has 14 residues. Germline trimming cut 7 bases from V and 2 bases from J; bases unmatched to any gene: 7. The germline V gene encodes CDR1 DFQATT and CDR2 SNEGSKA (reference sequence).

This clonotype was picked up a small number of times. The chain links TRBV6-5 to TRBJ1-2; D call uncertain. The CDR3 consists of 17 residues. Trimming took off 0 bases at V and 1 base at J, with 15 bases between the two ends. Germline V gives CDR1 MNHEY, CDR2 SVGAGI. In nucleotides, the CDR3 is TGTGCCAGCAGTTACTCGGCGTTGGCACAGAATAACTATGGCTACACCTTC. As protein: CASSYSALAQNNYGYTF.

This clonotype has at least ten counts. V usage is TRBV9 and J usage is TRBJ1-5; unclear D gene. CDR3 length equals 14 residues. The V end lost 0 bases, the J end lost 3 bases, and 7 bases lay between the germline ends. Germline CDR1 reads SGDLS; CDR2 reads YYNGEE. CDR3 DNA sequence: TGTGCCAGCAGCGTAGGGGCCGCCAATCAGCCCCAGCATTTT. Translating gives CASSVGAANQPQHF.

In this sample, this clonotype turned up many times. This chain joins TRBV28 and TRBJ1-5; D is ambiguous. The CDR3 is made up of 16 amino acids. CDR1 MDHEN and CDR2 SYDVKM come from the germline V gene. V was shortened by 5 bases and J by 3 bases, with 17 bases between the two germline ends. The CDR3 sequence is CASSQAGTTPNQPQHF. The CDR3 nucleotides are TGTGCCAGCAGTCAAGCGGGTACAACCCCCAATCAGCCCCAGCATTTT.

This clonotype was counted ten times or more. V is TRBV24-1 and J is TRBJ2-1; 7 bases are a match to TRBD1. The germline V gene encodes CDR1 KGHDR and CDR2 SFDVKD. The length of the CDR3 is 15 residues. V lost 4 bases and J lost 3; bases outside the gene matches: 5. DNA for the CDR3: TGTGCCACCAGTGACGCCGGGACAGACTACAATGAGCAGTTCTTC. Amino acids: CATSDAGTDYNEQFF.

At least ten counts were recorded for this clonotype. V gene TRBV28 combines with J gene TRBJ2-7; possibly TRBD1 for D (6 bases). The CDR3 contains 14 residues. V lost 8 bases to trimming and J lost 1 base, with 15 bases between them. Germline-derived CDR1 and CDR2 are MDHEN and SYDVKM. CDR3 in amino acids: CASVGRGQSYEQYF. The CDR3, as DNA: TGTGCCAGCGTGGGAAGGGGACAATCCTACGAGCAGTACTTC.

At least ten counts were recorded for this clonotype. The CDR3 here is CASSQGSGRGSNTEAFF. The CDR3 nucleotides read TGTGCCAGCAGCCAAGGATCAGGGAGGGGATCGAACACTGAAGCTTTCTTT. The chain recombines TRBV3-1 with TRBJ1-1, with TRBD1 as a possible D gene (5 bases). CDR1 and CDR2 (germline): LGHDT, YNNKEL (reference sequence). V was trimmed by 1 base and J by 1 base, leaving 16 bases between them. The CDR3 covers 17 residues.

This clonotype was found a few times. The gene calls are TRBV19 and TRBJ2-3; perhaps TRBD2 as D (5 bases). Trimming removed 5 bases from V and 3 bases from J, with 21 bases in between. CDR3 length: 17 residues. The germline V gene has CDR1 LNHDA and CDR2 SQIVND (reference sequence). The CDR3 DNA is TGTGCCAGTAGTGAGACCTCAGCGGCCGGGGAAACAGATACGCAGTATTTT. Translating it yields CASSETSAAGETDTQYF.

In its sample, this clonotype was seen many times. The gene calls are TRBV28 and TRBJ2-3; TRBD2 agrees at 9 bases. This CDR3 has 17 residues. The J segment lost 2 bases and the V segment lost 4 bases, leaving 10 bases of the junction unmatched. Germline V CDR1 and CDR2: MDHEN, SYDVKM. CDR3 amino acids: CASSSLRSGGITDTQYF. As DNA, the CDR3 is TGTGCCAGCAGTTCCCTCCGAAGCGGGGGGATCACAGATACGCAGTATTTT.

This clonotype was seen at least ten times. The CDR3, as DNA: TGCAGTGCTAGCCGCCCGAACACTGAAGCTTTCTTT. This encodes CSASRPNTEAFF. The rearrangement uses TRBV20-1 and TRBJ1-1; D unresolved. The V end was cut by 3 bases, the J end by 1 base, with 6 bases between. This CDR3 comprises 12 residues. Germline CDR1 reads DFQATT; CDR2 reads SNEGSKA (reference sequence).

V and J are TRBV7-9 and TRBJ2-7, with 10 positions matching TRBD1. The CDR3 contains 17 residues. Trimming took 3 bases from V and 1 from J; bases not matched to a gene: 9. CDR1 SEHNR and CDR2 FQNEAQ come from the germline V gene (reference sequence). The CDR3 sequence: CASSFPEGTGVSYEQYF. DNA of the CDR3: TGTGCCAGCAGCTTCCCCGAGGGGACAGGGGTTTCCTACGAGCAGTACTTC. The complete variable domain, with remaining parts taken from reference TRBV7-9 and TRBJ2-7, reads DTGVSQNPRHKITKRGQNVTFRCDPISEHNRLYWYRQTLGQGPEFLTYFQNEAQLEKSRLLSDRFSAERPKGSFSTLEIQRTEQGDSAMYLCASSFPEGTGVSYEQYFGPGTRLTVT.

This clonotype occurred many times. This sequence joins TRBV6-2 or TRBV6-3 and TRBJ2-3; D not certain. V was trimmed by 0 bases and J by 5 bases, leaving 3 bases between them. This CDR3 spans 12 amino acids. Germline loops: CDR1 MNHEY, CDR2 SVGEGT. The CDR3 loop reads CASSYSKDTQYF. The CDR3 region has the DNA TGTGCCAGCAGTTACTCGAAAGATACGCAGTATTTT.

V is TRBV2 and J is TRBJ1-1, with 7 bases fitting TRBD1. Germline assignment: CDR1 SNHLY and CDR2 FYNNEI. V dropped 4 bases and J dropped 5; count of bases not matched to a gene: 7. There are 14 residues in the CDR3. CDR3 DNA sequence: TGTGCCAGCAGTGCCCCTGAGACAGGGACTGAAGCTTTCTTT. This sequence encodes CASSAPETGTEAFF.

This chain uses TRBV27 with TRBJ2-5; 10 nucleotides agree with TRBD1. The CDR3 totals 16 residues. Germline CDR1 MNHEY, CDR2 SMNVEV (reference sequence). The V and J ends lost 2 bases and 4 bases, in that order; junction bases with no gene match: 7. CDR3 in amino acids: CASSLGTGVGGETQYF. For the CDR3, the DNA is TGTGCCAGCAGTTTAGGGACAGGGGTTGGAGGAGAGACCCAGTACTTC.

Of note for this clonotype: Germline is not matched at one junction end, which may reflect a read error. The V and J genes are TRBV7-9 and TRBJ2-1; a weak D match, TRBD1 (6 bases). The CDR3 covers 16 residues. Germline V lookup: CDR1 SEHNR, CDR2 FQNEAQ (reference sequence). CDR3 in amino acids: CASSFRPGQTYNEQLF. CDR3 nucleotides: TGTGCCAGCAGCTTTCGTCCCGGACAGACATACAATGAGCAGCTCTTC.

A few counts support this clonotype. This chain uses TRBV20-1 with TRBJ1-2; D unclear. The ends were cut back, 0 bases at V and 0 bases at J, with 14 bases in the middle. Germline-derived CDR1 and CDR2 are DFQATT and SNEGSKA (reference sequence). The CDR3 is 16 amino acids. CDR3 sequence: CSARDPVVYPNYGYTF. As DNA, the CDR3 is TGCAGTGCTAGAGATCCCGTCGTATATCCTAACTATGGCTACACCTTC.

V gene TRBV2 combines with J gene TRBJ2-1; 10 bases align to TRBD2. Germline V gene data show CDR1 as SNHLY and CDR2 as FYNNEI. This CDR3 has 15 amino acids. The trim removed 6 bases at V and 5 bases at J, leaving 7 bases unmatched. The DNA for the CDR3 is TGTGCCAGCAGGGTACTAGCGGGAATCGACAATGAGCAGTTCTTC. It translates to CASRVLAGIDNEQFF.

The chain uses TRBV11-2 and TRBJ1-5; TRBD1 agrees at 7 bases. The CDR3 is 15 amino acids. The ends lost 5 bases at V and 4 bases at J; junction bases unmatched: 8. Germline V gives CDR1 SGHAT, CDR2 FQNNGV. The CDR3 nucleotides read TGTGCCAGCAGCCAAGGGACAGAGGAGAATCAGCCCCAGCATTTT. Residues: CASSQGTEENQPQHF.

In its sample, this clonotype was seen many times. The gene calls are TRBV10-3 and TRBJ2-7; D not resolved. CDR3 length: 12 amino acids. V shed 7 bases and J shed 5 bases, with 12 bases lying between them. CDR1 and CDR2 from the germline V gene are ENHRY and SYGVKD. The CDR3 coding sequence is TGTGCCATCAATGACCCCCCTAACGAGCAGTACTTC. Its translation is CAINDPPNEQYF.

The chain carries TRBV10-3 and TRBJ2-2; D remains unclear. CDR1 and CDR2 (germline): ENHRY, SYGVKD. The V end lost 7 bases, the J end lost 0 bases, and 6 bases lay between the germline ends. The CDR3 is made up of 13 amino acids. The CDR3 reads CAITPSNTGELFF. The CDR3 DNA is TGTGCCATCACCCCATCGAACACCGGGGAGCTGTTTTTT.

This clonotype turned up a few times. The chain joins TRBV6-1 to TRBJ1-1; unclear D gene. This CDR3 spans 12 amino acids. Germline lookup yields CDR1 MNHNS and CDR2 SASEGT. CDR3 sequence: CAVWDPTTEAFF. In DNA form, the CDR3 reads TGTGCTGTCTGGGATCCGACCACTGAAGCTTTCTTT.

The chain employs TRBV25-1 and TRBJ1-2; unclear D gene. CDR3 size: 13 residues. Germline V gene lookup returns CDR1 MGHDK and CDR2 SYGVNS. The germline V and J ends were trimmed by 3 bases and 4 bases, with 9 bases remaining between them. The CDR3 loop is CASSENAFYGYTF. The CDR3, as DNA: TGTGCCAGCAGTGAGAACGCCTTCTATGGCTACACCTTC.

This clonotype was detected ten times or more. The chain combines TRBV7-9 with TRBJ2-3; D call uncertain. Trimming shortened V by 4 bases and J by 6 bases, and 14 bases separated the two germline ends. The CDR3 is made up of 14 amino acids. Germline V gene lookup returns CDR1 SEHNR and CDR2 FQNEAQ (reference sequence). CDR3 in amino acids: CASSSEIRPDTQYF. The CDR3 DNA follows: TGTGCCAGCAGCTCTGAGATCCGCCCGGATACGCAGTATTTT.

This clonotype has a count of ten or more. CDR3 in DNA: TGTGCCACCAGCTTAGGCGGACAGCAGTATACTGAAGCTTTCTTT. This gives the protein CATSLGGQQYTEAFF. The rearrangement joins TRBV15 to TRBJ1-1; TRBD1 is a possible D gene (6 bases). The V gene lost 5 bases and the J gene lost 5 bases, with 18 bases spanning the gap. This CDR3 is 15 amino acids long. Germline values: CDR1 LNHNV, CDR2 YYDKDF (reference sequence).

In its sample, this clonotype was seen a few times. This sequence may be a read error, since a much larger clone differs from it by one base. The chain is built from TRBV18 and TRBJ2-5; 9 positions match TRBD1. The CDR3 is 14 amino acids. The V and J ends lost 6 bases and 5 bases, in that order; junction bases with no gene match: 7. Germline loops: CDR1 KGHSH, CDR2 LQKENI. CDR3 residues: CASSPETGGETQYF. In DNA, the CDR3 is TGTGCCAGCTCGCCCGAGACAGGGGGGGAGACCCAGTACTTC.